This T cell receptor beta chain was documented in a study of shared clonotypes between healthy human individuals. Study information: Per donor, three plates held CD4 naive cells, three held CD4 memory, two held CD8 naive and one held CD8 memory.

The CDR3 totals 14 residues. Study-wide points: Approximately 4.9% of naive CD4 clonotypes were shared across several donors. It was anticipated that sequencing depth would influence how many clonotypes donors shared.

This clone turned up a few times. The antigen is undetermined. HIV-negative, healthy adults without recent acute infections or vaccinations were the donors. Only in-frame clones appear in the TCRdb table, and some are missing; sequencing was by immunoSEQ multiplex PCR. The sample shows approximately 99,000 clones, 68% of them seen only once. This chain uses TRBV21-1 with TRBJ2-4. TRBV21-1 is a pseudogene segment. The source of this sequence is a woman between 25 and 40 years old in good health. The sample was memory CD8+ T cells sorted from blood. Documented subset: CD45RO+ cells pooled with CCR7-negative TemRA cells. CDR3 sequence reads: CASSKQQAKNIQYF. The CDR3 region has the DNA TGTGCCAGCAGCAAACAGCAAGCCAAAAACATTCAGTACTTC.